These 25 T cell receptor beta chains came from one sample sequenced in a study of blood T cell repertoires in COVID-19. TCRdb keeps only in-frame clones here, not all; method: immunoSEQ multiplex PCR. The sample includes 300,000 to 450,000 clones, around 85% of them seen just once. The sample comprised peripheral blood. These receptors were taken from a woman between 18 and 30 years old with acute or convalescent COVID-19.

For this clone: The sample has other DNA sequences that encode this CDR3 too. The rearrangement links TRBV2 to TRBJ2-1, with TRBD2 matching over 10 bases. After removal of 6 bases from V and 1 base from J, the junction contained 3 bases not matched to a gene. In germline, CDR1 is SNHLY, CDR2 FYNNEI. CDR3 length equals 15 residues. DNA for the CDR3: TGTGCCAGCAGGCGGACTAGCGGATCCTACAATGAGCAGTTCTTC. It translates to CASRRTSGSYNEQFF.

This chain connects TRBV19 to TRBJ1-1; 8 bases map to TRBD1. The CDR3 totals 16 residues. After removal of 3 bases from V and 1 base from J, the junction contained 7 bases not matched to a gene. CDR1 is LNHDA, CDR2 SQIVND, per germline (reference sequence). This CDR3 reads CASSMRWTGRNTEAFF. CDR3 DNA sequence: TGTGCCAGTAGTATGCGGTGGACAGGGAGGAACACTGAAGCTTTCTTT.

The rearrangement joins TRBV5-1 to TRBJ1-1; D not certain. Germline values: CDR1 SGHRS, CDR2 YFSETQ. The CDR3 is made up of 18 amino acids. The germline V and J ends were trimmed by 5 bases and 1 base, with 24 bases remaining between them. The CDR3 coding sequence is TGCGCCAGCAGGTTGTTATTCGATTCGAAAACAACGAACACTGAAGCTTTCTTT. Amino acids: CASRLLFDSKTTNTEAFF. Full variable domain (remainder filled in from reference TRBV5-1 and TRBJ1-1): KAGVTQTPRYLIKTRGQQVTLSCSPISGHRSVSWYQQTPGQGLQFLFEYFSETQRNKGNFPGRFSGRQFSNSRSEMNVSTLELGDSALYLCASRLLFDSKTTNTEAFFGQGTRLTVV.

J is TRBJ2-5 and V is TRBV6-5, with 7 positions matching TRBD2. The J segment lost 5 bases and the V segment lost 7 bases, leaving 7 bases of the junction unmatched. The CDR3 has 13 residues. The germline CDR1 and CDR2 sequences are MNHEY and SVGAGI. The CDR3 reads CASTRAGGETQYF. The CDR3 DNA reads as TGTGCCAGCACTCGAGCCGGGGGGGAGACCCAGTACTTC.

This clone was detected once. The chain couples TRBV13 to TRBJ1-1; possibly TRBD1 for D (5 bases). V was shortened by 4 bases and J by 5 bases, with 14 bases between the two germline ends. The CDR3 consists of 14 residues. The V gene's germline CDR1 is PRHDT and CDR2 FYEKMQ (reference sequence). The CDR3 sequence: CASSWDLGGTEAFF. The CDR3 DNA is TGTGCCAGCAGCTGGGACCTGGGAGGGACTGAAGCTTTCTTT.

The chain has TRBV7-2 and TRBJ1-4; D is perhaps TRBD1 (5 bases). Per the germline V gene, CDR1 is SGHTA and CDR2 is FQGNSA. This CDR3 has 16 amino acids. Between the trimmed V and J ends, which lost 1 base and 7 bases, there was a span of 16 bases. This CDR3 reads CASSLEGRQGGEKLFF. CDR3 nucleotide sequence: TGTGCCAGCAGCTTAGAGGGGAGGCAGGGCGGTGAAAAACTGTTTTTT.

The genes are TRBV27 and TRBJ2-3, with D possibly TRBD2 on 6 matching bases. This CDR3 has 15 residues. Trimming shortened V by 0 bases and J by 4 bases, and 11 bases separated the two germline ends. The germline gives CDR1 MNHEY, CDR2 SMNVEV (reference sequence). The CDR3 DNA reads TGTGCCAGCAGTTTATCTTCCGGGACTTCAGATACGCAGTATTTT. This encodes CASSLSSGTSDTQYF.

V is TRBV2 and J is TRBJ1-1; 8 bases fit TRBD1. This CDR3 spans 17 amino acids. V was clipped by 1 base and J by 1 base; unmatched bases: 8. Looked up from germline, CDR1 is SNHLY and CDR2 is FYNNEI. The DNA for the CDR3 is TGTGCCAGCAGTGAAGGGACAGGGATCGTTAGGAACACTGAAGCTTTCTTT. Its translation is CASSEGTGIVRNTEAFF.

V is TRBV3-1 (or the pseudogene TRBV3-2) and J is TRBJ2-7; a possible D gene is TRBD1 (5 bases). V lost 3 bases, J lost 2 bases, and 11 bases lay in between. This CDR3 spans 14 amino acids. The V gene's germline CDR1 is LGHDT and CDR2 YNNKEL (reference sequence). CDR3 sequence reads: CASSHQDITYEQYF. Written as DNA, the CDR3 is TGTGCCAGCAGCCACCAGGACATCACCTACGAGCAGTACTTC.

This chain connects TRBV15 to TRBJ1-3; D remains ambiguous. Between the trimmed V and J ends, which lost 0 bases and 2 bases, there was a span of 8 bases. This CDR3 region has 15 residues. Germline loops: CDR1 LNHNV, CDR2 YYDKDF (reference sequence). In DNA form, the CDR3 reads TGTGCCACCAGCAGAGACCCCGGGACTGGAAACACCATATATTTT. It codes for CATSRDPGTGNTIYF.

V is TRBV3-1 (or the pseudogene TRBV3-2) and J is TRBJ2-1; TRBD2 aligns across 16 bases. V dropped 4 bases and J dropped 10; count of bases not matched to a gene: 4. The germline CDR1 and CDR2 sequences are LGHDT and YNNKEL (reference sequence). The CDR3 runs 15 residues. CDR3 protein: CASSPGTSGRGEQFF. DNA of the CDR3: TGTGCCAGCAGCCCGGGGACTAGCGGGAGGGGGGAGCAGTTCTTC.

The chain employs TRBV28 and TRBJ1-3; D remains unclear. The CDR3 contains 14 residues. Germline V gene data show CDR1 as MDHEN and CDR2 as SYDVKM. The V end lost 8 bases, the J end lost 4 bases, and 15 bases lay between the germline ends. This CDR3 reads CASLRGSRGNTIYF. The CDR3 coding sequence is TGTGCCAGCCTCAGAGGGTCGCGGGGAAACACCATATATTTT.

This clone has more than one count but fewer than ten. The chain carries TRBV10-3 and TRBJ2-7; 7 bases fit TRBD1. CDR3 length equals 13 residues. Germline V gives CDR1 ENHRY, CDR2 SYGVKD. V dropped 4 bases and J dropped 1; count of bases not matched to a gene: 1. In nucleotides, the CDR3 is TGTGCCATCAGTGCCAGGGGGTCCTACGAGCAGTACTTC. This gives the protein CAISARGSYEQYF.

The chain joins TRBV28 to TRBJ2-2; D may be TRBD1 (6 bases). The CDR3 extends over 15 amino acids. Trimming removed 7 bases at V and 4 bases at J, with 16 bases between. Germline CDR1 MDHEN, CDR2 SYDVKM. The CDR3 sequence is CASKTDSLLTGELFF. The CDR3 bases are TGTGCCAGCAAGACGGACAGCCTTCTCACCGGGGAGCTGTTTTTT.

This clone was recorded only once. This specimen includes other DNA sequences encoding the same CDR3. This chain uses TRBV6-5 with TRBJ2-7, with a possible D match to TRBD2 (5 bases). The CDR3 loop spans 15 amino acids. The V and J ends lost 0 bases and 0 bases respectively, with 9 bases between them. The germline CDR1 and CDR2 sequences are MNHEY and SVGAGI. The CDR3 spells CASSYSAGTSYEQYF. The CDR3 bases are TGTGCCAGCAGTTACTCGGCGGGTACCTCCTACGAGCAGTACTTC.

The chain couples TRBV6-5 to TRBJ1-2, with D uncertain. Germline-derived CDR1 and CDR2 are MNHEY and SVGAGI. This CDR3 contains 13 residues. V was pared by 4 bases and J by 6 bases, with 12 bases between. The CDR3 bases are TGTGCCAGCAGTTGGGGTTTGGAGGATGGCTACACCTTC. Residues: CASSWGLEDGYTF.

J is TRBJ1-6 and V is TRBV3-1 (or the pseudogene TRBV3-2); 11 nucleotides match TRBD1. Germline CDR1 LGHDT, CDR2 YNNKEL (reference sequence). The CDR3 extends over 16 amino acids. V lost 4 bases to trimming and J lost 10 bases; unmatched junction nucleotides: 9. DNA for the CDR3: TGTGCCAGCAGCCCTGACCGGGACAGGGGGAGATCACCCCTCCACTTT. Encoded protein: CASSPDRDRGRSPLHF.

The CDR3 is CASTRGYEQYF. The DNA of the CDR3 is TGTGCCAGCACCAGAGGGTACGAGCAGTACTTC. V is TRBV28 and J is TRBJ2-7; TRBD2 is a possible D gene (5 bases). Per the germline V gene, CDR1 is MDHEN and CDR2 is SYDVKM. The V gene lost 7 bases and the J gene lost 4 bases, with 8 bases spanning the gap. This CDR3 region has 11 residues.

J is TRBJ2-3 and V is TRBV3-1 (or the pseudogene TRBV3-2); D possibly corresponds to TRBD1 (5 bases). V lost 1 base and J 2 bases, leaving 13 bases between the germline ends. Germline V gene lookup returns CDR1 LGHDT and CDR2 YNNKEL (reference sequence). The CDR3 has 16 amino acids. CDR3 sequence (DNA): TGTGCCAGCAGCCAAGCCAGAAGGGGCGCCACAGATACGCAGTATTTT. Translated: CASSQARRGATDTQYF.

This chain uses TRBV4-1 with TRBJ1-1; the match to TRBD1 covers 8 bases. The CDR3 length is 18 residues. Trimming at V came to 0 bases and at J to 4 bases, leaving 13 bases not matched to a gene. Germline V gene lookup returns CDR1 MGHRA and CDR2 YSYEKL. The CDR3 sequence: CASSQDSGRTGPFTEAFF. The DNA for the CDR3 is TGCGCCAGCAGCCAAGATTCCGGGAGGACAGGGCCGTTCACTGAAGCTTTCTTT.

The chain employs TRBV5-4 and TRBJ1-2; 9 nucleotides align to TRBD1. This CDR3 contains 14 residues. CDR1 and CDR2 (germline): SGHNT, YYREEE (reference sequence). V dropped 4 bases and J dropped 4; count of bases not matched to a gene: 5. CDR3 in DNA: TGTGCCAGCAGCCCGCTACAGGGGGCCTATGGCTACACCTTC. It yields the protein CASSPLQGAYGYTF. The full variable domain, its missing parts supplied by reference TRBV5-4 and TRBJ1-2, is ETGVTQSPTHLIKTRGQQVTLRCSSQSGHNTVSWYQQALGQGPQFIFQYYREEENGRGNFPPRFSGLQFPNYSSELNVNALELDDSALYLCASSPLQGAYGYTFGSGTRLTVV.

The V call is TRBV19, the J call TRBJ1-3, with unresolved D. Trimming removed 7 bases at V and 0 bases at J, with 13 bases between. Germline CDR1 and CDR2: LNHDA and SQIVND (reference sequence). The CDR3 sequence is 15 residues long. The CDR3 protein is CASMDLRSSGNTIYF. The DNA for the CDR3 is TGTGCCAGTATGGACTTGAGAAGCTCTGGAAACACCATATATTTT.

This chain links TRBV18 with TRBJ2-1, with a possible D match to TRBD1 (6 bases). With 3 bases removed from V and 4 bases from J, the gap between germline ends came to 10 bases. This CDR3 spans 14 amino acids. The germline CDR1 and CDR2 sequences are KGHSH and LQKENI. The CDR3 coding sequence is TGTGCCAGCTCACCTACGGACAGTTACAATGAGCAGTTCTTC. The encoded protein is CASSPTDSYNEQFF.

This clone was seen only once. The chain couples TRBV7-9 to TRBJ2-5; D is possibly TRBD2 (5 bases). The V and J ends lost 4 bases and 5 bases respectively, with 11 bases between them. There are 13 residues in the CDR3. Germline CDR1 SEHNR, CDR2 FQNEAQ (reference sequence). The CDR3 DNA sequence: TGTGCCAGCAGCTCGGACTTAAGGGAGACCCAGTACTTC. Translation gives CASSSDLRETQYF. Based on the CDR3 plus reference TRBV7-9 and TRBJ2-5, the full variable domain is DTGVSQNPRHKITKRGQNVTFRCDPISEHNRLYWYRQTLGQGPEFLTYFQNEAQLEKSRLLSDRFSAERPKGSFSTLEIQRTEQGDSAMYLCASSSDLRETQYFGPGTRLLVL.

The chain carries TRBV19 and TRBJ2-1, with D possibly being TRBD2 (5 bases). V dropped 1 base and J dropped 5 bases, with 15 bases sitting between them. The CDR3 contains 16 residues. Germline CDR1 is LNHDA and CDR2 is SQIVND (reference sequence). The DNA of the CDR3 is TGTGCCAGTAGTATAGGAAAAGGGCGGGTCAACAATGAGCAGTTCTTC. Its translation is CASSIGKGRVNNEQFF.